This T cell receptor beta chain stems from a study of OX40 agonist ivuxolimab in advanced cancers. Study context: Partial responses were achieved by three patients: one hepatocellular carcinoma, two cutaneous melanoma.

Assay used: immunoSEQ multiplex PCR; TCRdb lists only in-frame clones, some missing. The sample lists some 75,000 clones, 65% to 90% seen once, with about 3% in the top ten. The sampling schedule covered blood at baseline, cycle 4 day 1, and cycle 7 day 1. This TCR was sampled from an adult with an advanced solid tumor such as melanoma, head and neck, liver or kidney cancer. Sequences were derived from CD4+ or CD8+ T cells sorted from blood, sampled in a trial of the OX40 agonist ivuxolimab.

The CDR3 loop reads CASSVGPGVDTGELFF. The CDR3 DNA reads TGTGCCAGCAGCGTAGGTCCGGGAGTAGACACCGGGGAGCTGTTTTTT. The J gene is TRBJ2-2, the V gene TRBV9, with D perhaps TRBD2 (6 bases). This CDR3 is 16 amino acids long. V gave up 0 bases and J gave up 3 bases, with 12 bases separating them. Per the germline V gene, CDR1 is SGDLS and CDR2 is YYNGEE.